This T cell receptor (beta chain) was documented in a study of T cell changes during pregnancy in multiple sclerosis. Sequenced by immunoSEQ multiplex PCR; TCRdb stores in-frame clones only, minus some. Of some 44,000 clones in the sample, around 93% were seen once. The material was CD4+ T cells from peripheral blood mononuclear cells, obtained in the third trimester of pregnancy. The sequence was collected from a female donor with multiple sclerosis, enrolled in a pregnancy study.

The CDR3 loop is CATSFRGSSYEQYF. Written as DNA, the CDR3 is TGTGCCACCTCTTTCCGCGGGAGTTCCTACGAGCAGTACTTC. This chain joins TRBV15 and TRBJ2-7; 7 bases fit TRBD2. The trim removed 8 bases at V and 1 base at J, leaving 8 bases unmatched. Germline CDR1 reads LNHNV; CDR2 reads YYDKDF (reference sequence). The CDR3 is 14 residues long.